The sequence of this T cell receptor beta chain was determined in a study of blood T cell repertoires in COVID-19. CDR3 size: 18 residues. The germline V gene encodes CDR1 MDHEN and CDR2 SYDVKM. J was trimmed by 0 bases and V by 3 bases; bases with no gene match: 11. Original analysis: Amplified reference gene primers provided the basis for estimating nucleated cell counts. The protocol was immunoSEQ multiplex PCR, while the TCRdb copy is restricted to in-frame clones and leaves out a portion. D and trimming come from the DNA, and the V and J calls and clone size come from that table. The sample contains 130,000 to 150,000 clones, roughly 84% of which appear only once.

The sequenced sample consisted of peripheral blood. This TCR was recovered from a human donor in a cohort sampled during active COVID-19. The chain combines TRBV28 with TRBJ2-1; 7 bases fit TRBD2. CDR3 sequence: CASSFERGFVNSYNEQFF. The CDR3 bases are TGTGCCAGCAGTTTTGAGCGGGGCTTCGTCAACTCCTACAATGAGCAGTTCTTC.